The entry below describes one TCR beta chain. Its antigen is unidentified. V lost 4 bases, J lost 2 bases, and 4 bases stayed unmatched. CDR1 is SGHVS and CDR2 is FQNEAQ in the germline V gene. This CDR3 contains 17 residues. The data belong to a study of CD4 T cells in relation to SARS-CoV-2 and coronaviruses. The study's findings and limits: Pre-pandemic and post-infection samples never came from the same donor.

Only in-frame clones appear in the TCRdb table, and some are missing; sequencing was by immunoSEQ multiplex PCR. This sample has fewer than 25,000 clones, with around 77% found just once. Before the COVID-19 pandemic, during about 2011-2019, CD4+ T cells were taken from unexposed donors. Isolation of CD4+ T cells took place after less than twelve days in culture. Cells permitting, SARS-CoV-2 S/N and four cold-coronavirus spikes were tested on unexposed-donor CD4+ T cells. The sequence came from a human donor in good health. The chain uses TRBV7-8 and TRBJ2-5; 16 nucleotides agree with TRBD2. Sequencing was performed on CD4+ T cells from PBMCs, cultured in vitro. The CDR3 nucleotides are TGTGCCAGCAGCTGGGGACTAGCGGGAGGGTGGCAAGAGACCCAGTACTTC. The encoded protein is CASSWGLAGGWQETQYF.